This T cell receptor (beta chain) was identified in a study of response to subunit inactivated influenza vaccine. Study-level points and caveats: Few new T cells, the authors suggested, are recruited by each seasonal influenza vaccination.

The V end lost 9 bases, the J end lost 5 bases, and 19 bases lay between the germline ends. CDR1 is MDHEN, CDR2 SYDVKM, per germline. This CDR3 has 14 residues. MiXCR, run by TCRdb on the RT-PCR reads, gives a single entry per CDR3 protein. The sample shows roughly 700,000 distinct CDR3 sequences, around 14% of them seen only once. With respect to this clonotype: Its specificity is unknown.

The TCR originated in a man aged 45-60 years who received an inactivated influenza vaccine. The chain combines TRBV28 with TRBJ1-1, with a tentative D call TRBD1 (5 bases). The sequencing here drew on PBMCs from blood, taken 14 to 15 days before vaccination. The CDR3: CASMTTRGVTEAFF. The CDR3 nucleotides read TGTGCCAGTATGACAACTCGGGGGGTAACTGAAGCTTTCTTT.